The rows below give T cell receptor beta chains drawn from one sample of a study of blood T cell repertoires in COVID-19. Libraries were prepared by immunoSEQ multiplex PCR; TCRdb keeps only in-frame clonotypes and omits some of them. The table shows roughly 300,000 clones, with around 85% occurring only once. Material for sequencing was peripheral blood. The source of these receptors is a human donor in a cohort sampled during active COVID-19. Each CDR3 is given with its conserved first and last residue. The D gene is left open where the match is weak. The size of a clone is reported for some rows only, either as once, few or many, or as a class for expanded clones.

D	size	V	J	CDR3	DNA
NA	NA	TRBV5-6	TRBJ1-5	CASSLALGGMGNQPQHF	TGTGCCAGCAGCTTGGCCTTGGGAGGAATGGGGAATCAGCCCCAGCATTTT
NA	NA	TRBV6-4	TRBJ2-3	CASSDSQGTDTQYF	TGTGCCAGCAGTGACTCACAGGGCACAGATACGCAGTATTTT
NA	NA	TRBV30	TRBJ1-2	CAWSGPGRYGYTF	TGTGCCTGGAGTGGGCCAGGGCGGTATGGCTACACCTTC
NA	NA	TRBV12-5	TRBJ1-5	CASGLEAGPNQPQHF	TGTGCTAGTGGTTTGGAGGCGGGGCCCAATCAGCCCCAGCATTTT
NA	NA	TRBV7-8	TRBJ2-7	CASSLEGWRYEQYF	TGTGCCAGCAGCTTAGAGGGGTGGCGCTACGAGCAGTACTTC
NA	NA	TRBV15	TRBJ1-2	CATSRDLYGVYGYTF	TGTGCCACCAGCAGAGATCTGTACGGAGTCTATGGCTACACCTTC
TRBD1	NA	TRBV7-3	TRBJ2-6	CASHSGDRLISGANVLTF	TGTGCCAGCCACTCGGGGGACAGGTTAATCTCTGGGGCCAACGTCCTGACTTTC
TRBD2	NA	TRBV29-1	TRBJ2-1	CSDLLAGGRNEQFF	TGCAGCGACCTTCTAGCGGGGGGGCGGAATGAGCAGTTCTTC
NA	NA	TRBV7-9	TRBJ1-2	CASGSLTSGDGYTF	TGTGCCAGCGGATCCCTAACGTCAGGCGATGGCTACACCTTC
TRBD2	NA	TRBV7-9	TRBJ2-3	CASSLVSGDRTDTQYF	TGTGCCAGCAGCTTAGTTAGCGGGGACCGCACAGATACGCAGTATTTT
TRBD1	NA	TRBV4-2	TRBJ1-6	CASSQGYSTGRSPLHF	TGTGCCAGCAGCCAAGGGTACTCGACAGGGCGATCACCCCTCCACTTT
NA	NA	TRBV6-5	TRBJ2-7	CASRVSSSYEQYF	TGTGCCTCTCGGGTATCCAGCTCCTACGAGCAGTACTTC
TRBD1	NA	TRBV13	TRBJ1-4	CASSPGQGINEKLFF	TGTGCCAGCAGCCCAGGACAGGGAATTAATGAAAAACTGTTTTTT
TRBD1	NA	TRBV6-4	TRBJ2-1	CASSVGQGMYNEQFF	TGTGCCAGCAGTGTAGGACAGGGAATGTACAATGAGCAGTTCTTC
NA	NA	TRBV30	TRBJ1-5	CAWSGEDGGNQPQHF	TGTGCCTGGAGTGGGGAGGATGGGGGGAATCAGCCCCAGCATTTT
TRBD2	NA	TRBV7-3	TRBJ2-6	CASSREVSGANVLTF	TGTGCCAGCAGCCGGGAGGTCTCTGGGGCCAACGTCCTGACTTTC
NA	once	TRBV11-3	TRBJ2-1	CASSLIGSSYNEQFF	TGTGCCAGCAGCTTGATAGGGAGCTCCTACAATGAGCAGTTCTTC
NA	NA	TRBV19	TRBJ2-7	CASNSGILSYEQYF	TGTGCCAGTAATTCAGGGATCCTCTCCTACGAGCAGTACTTC
NA	NA	TRBV9	TRBJ1-2	CASSEGVNYGYTF	TGTGCCAGCAGTGAGGGGGTAAACTATGGCTACACCTTC
NA	NA	TRBV3-1/TRBV3-2	TRBJ2-3	CASSQGAGAGTDTQYF	TGTGCCAGCAGCCAAGGCGCAGGGGCCGGCACAGATACGCAGTATTTT
TRBD1	NA	TRBV5-1	TRBJ2-7	CASSPGTGAYEQYF	TGCGCCAGCAGCCCCGGGACAGGGGCCTACGAGCAGTACTTC
NA	NA	TRBV19	TRBJ2-7	CASSDRQVPYEQYF	TGTGCCAGTAGTGACAGACAGGTCCCCTACGAGCAGTACTTC
NA	NA	TRBV18	TRBJ1-1	CASSGQLSSTEAFF	TGTGCCAGCTCAGGGCAGCTCTCCAGTACTGAAGCTTTCTTT
TRBD1	NA	TRBV7-8	TRBJ2-5	CASSPRGTPDQETQYF	TGTGCCAGCAGCCCCAGGGGGACGCCAGACCAAGAGACCCAGTACTTC
NA	NA	TRBV5-1	TRBJ1-5	CASSLGTTGNQPQHF	TGCGCCAGCAGCTTGGGGACAACGGGCAATCAGCCCCAGCATTTT
NA	NA	TRBV11-2	TRBJ1-2	CASSSRGEGGNYGYTF	TGTGCCAGCAGCTCCAGGGGAGAGGGAGGGAACTATGGCTACACCTTC
NA	NA	TRBV10-1	TRBJ1-2	CASSEQGLPYGYTF	TGCGCCAGCAGTGAACAGGGACTACCGTATGGCTACACCTTC
NA	NA	TRBV5-1	TRBJ2-1	CASSLLGDEQFF	TGCGCCAGCAGCTTACTTGGAGATGAGCAGTTCTTC
NA	NA	TRBV2	TRBJ2-7	CASMGTVRPQSFQQYF	TGTGCCAGCATGGGTACCGTGCGGCCTCAGAGTTTCCAGCAGTACTTC
NA	NA	TRBV5-1	TRBJ1-1	CASSPETGTEAFF	TGCGCCAGCAGCCCAGAGACTGGGACTGAAGCTTTCTTT